The entry that follows covers one TCR beta chain sequence. The sample comes from a study of blood T cell repertoires in COVID-19. Trimming removed 5 bases at V and 3 bases at J, with 10 bases between. The CDR3 runs to 14 residues. The germline CDR1 and CDR2 sequences are MNHNY and SVGAGI (reference sequence). Source study methods: Amplification of reference gene primers was used by the study to estimate nucleated cell counts. TCRdb keeps only in-frame clones here, not all; method: immunoSEQ multiplex PCR. The V and J calls and clone size are taken from that table; D and trimming were inferred from the DNA. The data show tens of thousands of clones, with over 65% seen just once and roughly 20% held by the top ten.

The chain combines TRBV6-6 with TRBJ1-4; a weak D match, TRBD1 (6 bases). This receptor was identified in a woman of 80 years or more with acute or convalescent COVID-19. Sequencing input: peripheral blood. CDR3 nucleotides: TGTGCCAGCAGTAGAGGACAGTCTAATGAAAAACTGTTTTTT. It codes for CASSRGQSNEKLFF.